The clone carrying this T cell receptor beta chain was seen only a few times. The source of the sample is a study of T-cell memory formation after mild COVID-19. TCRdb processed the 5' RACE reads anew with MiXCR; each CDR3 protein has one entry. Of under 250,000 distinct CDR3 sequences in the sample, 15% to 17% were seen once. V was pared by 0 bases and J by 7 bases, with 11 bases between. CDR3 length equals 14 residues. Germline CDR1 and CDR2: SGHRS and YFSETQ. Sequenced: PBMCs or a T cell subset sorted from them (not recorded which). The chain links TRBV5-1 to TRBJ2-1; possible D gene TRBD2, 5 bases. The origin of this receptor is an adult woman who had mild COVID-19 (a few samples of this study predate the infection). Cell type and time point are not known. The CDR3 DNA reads TGCGCCAGCAGCTTGGGCCGTGGCGGGAATGAGCAGTTCTTC. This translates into CASSLGRGGNEQFF.